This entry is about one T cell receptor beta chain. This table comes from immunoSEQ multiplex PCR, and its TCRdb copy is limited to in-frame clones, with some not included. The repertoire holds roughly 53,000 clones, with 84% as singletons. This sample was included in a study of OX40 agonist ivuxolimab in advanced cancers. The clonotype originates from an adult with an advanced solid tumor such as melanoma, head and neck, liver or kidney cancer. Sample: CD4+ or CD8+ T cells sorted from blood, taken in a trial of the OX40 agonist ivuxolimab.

As DNA, the CDR3 is TGTGCCAGCTCGCTACGGGGAGGGGGGGAGAACACTGAAGCTTTCTTT. Its protein product is CASSLRGGGENTEAFF. The rearrangement links TRBV18 to TRBJ1-1; TRBD1 might be the D (6 bases). CDR3 length: 16 residues. Germline values: CDR1 KGHSH, CDR2 LQKENI. V was clipped by 6 bases and J by 1 base, with 18 bases between them.